These T cell receptor beta chains were read from a single sample in a study of graft-versus-host responses after intestinal transplantation. Sequencing used immunoSEQ multiplex PCR; TCRdb keeps in-frame clones, though not all of them. The table has about 9,800 clones, 91% seen once. Sequences were derived from PBMCs, sampled about 47 days after intestinal transplant. Receptor source: a human patient who received an intestinal transplant, so some T cells may come from the graft donor. Each CDR3 is given with its conserved first and last residue. The D gene is left open where the match is weak. Clone size, where shown, is once, few, many, or a class for clones that have expanded.

j_gene | d_gene | abundance | v_gene | CDR3nt | CDR3aa
TRBJ1-2 | - | - | TRBV11-1 | TGTGCCAGCAGCCCATTTGAAGGCCGGGGTGGCTACACCTTC | CASSPFEGRGGYTF
TRBJ2-5 | TRBD2 | - | TRBV7-9 | TGTGCCAGCAGCTTCACTAGCGGGAGGACTCAAGAGACCCAGTACTTC | CASSFTSGRTQETQYF
TRBJ2-1 | TRBD2 | - | TRBV7-6 | TGTGCCAGCAGCCCGACCTACGCGGGAGGACGAGCATGGTTCTTC | CASSPTYAGGRAWFF
TRBJ2-7 | - | - | TRBV5-5 | TGTGCCAGCAGCTTGCGTACTGGCTCCTACGAGCAGTACTTC | CASSLRTGSYEQYF
TRBJ2-3 | - | - | TRBV4-1 | TGCGCCAGCAGCCAAGATCCTTGGGAGGGCACAGATACGCAGTATTTT | CASSQDPWEGTDTQYF
TRBJ1-1 | - | - | TRBV2 | TGTGCCAGCAGTGAACGCGGCAACACTGAAGCTTTCTTT | CASSERGNTEAFF
TRBJ2-7 | TRBD1 | - | TRBV11-2 | TGTGCCAGCAGCTTAGCGGGACAGGGCATGGGCTACGAGCAGTACTTC | CASSLAGQGMGYEQYF
TRBJ2-5 | TRBD1 | - | TRBV19 | TGTGCCAGTAGCCGGGGACAGCTCCAAGAGACCCAGTACTTC | CASSRGQLQETQYF
TRBJ1-1 | TRBD1 | - | TRBV4-1 | TGCGCCAGCAGCCAAATCGGACAGGGAGCTTTCTTT | CASSQIGQGAFF
TRBJ2-3 | TRBD2 | - | TRBV7-3 | TGTGCCAGCAGCTTAGGGCTAGCGGGAGCAAAAATAGATACGCAGTATTTT | CASSLGLAGAKIDTQYF
TRBJ1-6 | - | - | TRBV5-1 | TGCGCCAGCAGCACTAACAGGGATTCACCCCTCCACTTT | CASSTNRDSPLHF
TRBJ1-1 | - | once | TRBV29-1 | TGCAGCGCCGACAGTTCGAACACTGAAGCTTTCTTT | CSADSSNTEAFF
TRBJ2-7 | - | - | TRBV28 | TGTGCCAGCACCAGACAGGGAGGTCGCTACGAGCAGTACTTC | CASTRQGGRYEQYF
TRBJ2-4 | TRBD2 | - | TRBV18 | TGTGCCAGCTCACCACCCCAACTCGGGGGGACAGCCAAAAACATTCAGTACTTC | CASSPPQLGGTAKNIQYF
TRBJ1-4 | - | once | TRBV5-1 | TGCGCCAGCAGCTTGGAGGCAGGGGTCGAGGAAAAACTGTTTTTT | CASSLEAGVEEKLFF
TRBJ1-6 | - | - | TRBV4-1 | TGCGCCAGCAGCCAAGCATGGGGGCGCGGTTCTGTTTCACCCCTCCACTTT | CASSQAWGRGSVSPLHF
TRBJ2-5 | - | - | TRBV14 | TGTGCCAGCAGCCAAGGGCTTAAGTTTGAGGGCCAAGAGACCCAGTACTTC | CASSQGLKFEGQETQYF
TRBJ1-1 | - | - | TRBV30 | TGTGCCTGGAGTGTAACTCCCCCACCGAACACTGAAGCTTTCTTT | CAWSVTPPPNTEAFF
TRBJ2-7 | - | - | TRBV27 | TGTGCCAGCAGTAATGGACTTTACGAGCAGTACTTC | CASSNGLYEQYF
TRBJ1-1 | - | once | TRBV27 | TGTGCCACCATTAAGAAGAGGGGCACTGAAGCTTTCTTT | CATIKKRGTEAFF
TRBJ1-2 | - | - | TRBV5-1 | TGCGCCAGCAGCTTGGCCCCCTATGGCTACACCTTC | CASSLAPYGYTF
TRBJ2-7 | TRBD2 | once | TRBV30 | TGTGCCTGGAGTGTGGGAGGGCACTACGAGCAGTACTTC | CAWSVGGHYEQYF
TRBJ1-5 | - | once | TRBV5-1 | TGCGCCAGCAGCTTGGGGACAGAAGATCAGCCCCAGCATTTT | CASSLGTEDQPQHF
TRBJ2-5 | - | - | TRBV5-1 | TGCGCCAGCAGCTTGGGGGGGCCAGGGGATGAGACCCAGTACTTC | CASSLGGPGDETQYF
TRBJ2-7 | TRBD2 | - | TRBV11-2 | TGTGCCAGCAGCTTAAATAGCGGGGTAACCTACGAGCAGTACTTC | CASSLNSGVTYEQYF
TRBJ2-5 | TRBD2 | - | TRBV9 | TGTGCCAGTAGCGGGGGGACAGAGCTATACCAAGAGACCCAGTACTTC | CASSGGTELYQETQYF
TRBJ1-3 | - | - | TRBV28 | TGTGCCAGCAGTTTACACTCTGGAAACACCATATATTTT | CASSLHSGNTIYF
TRBJ2-3 | TRBD2 | - | TRBV2 | TGTGCCAGCAGTGAGCTAGCGGGAGGGACAGATACGCAGTATTTT | CASSELAGGTDTQYF
TRBJ2-7 | - | - | TRBV12-2 | TGTGCAAGTCGCTCAGTTGCAGGGTTTTTTTCCTACGAGCAGTACTTC | CASRSVAGFFSYEQYF
TRBJ2-1 | - | - | TRBV12-5 | TGTGCTAGTGGTCTGGGTCCAGGGGCTAAATCATACAATGAGCAGTTCTTC | CASGLGPGAKSYNEQFF
TRBJ2-1 | - | - | TRBV5-6 | TGTGCCAGCAGCGCACAGGTCCGGCAGCAGTTCTTC | CASSAQVRQQFF
TRBJ2-3 | - | - | TRBV27 | TGTGCCAGCAGTGAATCCACGATCTTTGTAGCCACAGATACGCAGTATTTT | CASSESTIFVATDTQYF
TRBJ2-7 | - | - | TRBV5-6 | TGTGCCAGCAGCTGGACATCTAGCCGCTACGAGCAGTACTTC | CASSWTSSRYEQYF
TRBJ2-7 | - | - | TRBV4-1 | TGCGCCAGCAGCCAAGTGGGGAACTACGAGCAGTACTTC | CASSQVGNYEQYF
TRBJ1-2 | - | - | TRBV7-4 | TGTGCCAGCAGCTATGAAGGTGCAGCTCGAAAGACCTATGGCTACACCTTC | CASSYEGAARKTYGYTF
TRBJ2-7 | TRBD2 | - | TRBV18 | TGTGCCAGCTCCGACCCCCATCCGGGACTAGGTGACGAGCAGTACTTC | CASSDPHPGLGDEQYF
TRBJ1-6 | - | - | TRBV9 | TGTGCCAGCAGCAGGGAGCCCAGCACGAATTCACCCCTCCACTTT | CASSREPSTNSPLHF
TRBJ1-4 | - | once | TRBV6-5 | TGTGCCAGCAGTTACTCCGGGACAACTAATGAAAAACTGTTTTTT | CASSYSGTTNEKLFF
TRBJ1-1 | TRBD1 | - | TRBV10-2 | TGCGCCAGCAGTGGAGGGACAGCGAACACTGAAGCTTTCTTT | CASSGGTANTEAFF
TRBJ2-7 | - | - | TRBV7-9 | TGTGCCAGCAGCGGGGAGACAGGAGCCTACGAGCAGTACTTC | CASSGETGAYEQYF